The 26 T cell receptor beta chains below were found in one sample sequenced in a study of shared clonotypes between healthy human individuals. TCRdb's table, derived via immunoSEQ multiplex PCR, lists solely in-frame clones and lacks some. This table has some 1.5 million clones, approximately 98% appearing once. The sequenced sample consisted of naive CD4+ T cells sorted from blood. Subset given: CD45RA+ positively selected. These receptor sequences come from a man under 40 in good health.

The chain combines TRBV10-1 with TRBJ2-3, with 7 bases aligning to TRBD2. The CDR3 runs 14 residues. Trimming at V came to 4 bases and at J to 6 bases, leaving 7 bases not matched to a gene. Germline loops: CDR1 WNHNN, CDR2 SYGVQD (reference sequence). The CDR3 nucleotides read TGCGCCAGCAGTGTTAGCGGGTGGGAGGATACGCAGTATTTT. It specifies CASSVSGWEDTQYF.

The genes are TRBV2 and TRBJ2-1; TRBD1 might be the D (8 bases). Germline assignment: CDR1 SNHLY and CDR2 FYNNEI. This CDR3 region has 15 residues. The germline V and J ends were trimmed by 6 bases and 4 bases, with 16 bases remaining between them. The CDR3 DNA is TGTGCCAGCAGGACACAGGGGGGGCAATACAATGAGCAGTTCTTC. Amino acids: CASRTQGGQYNEQFF.

CDR3 amino acids: CASSQVGDGTDTQYF. The DNA of the CDR3 is TGTGCCAGCAGCCAAGTGGGAGACGGCACAGATACGCAGTATTTT. The V call is TRBV4-2, the J call TRBJ2-3; D is possibly TRBD2 (5 bases). Between the trimmed V and J ends, which lost 1 base and 1 base, there was a span of 9 bases. The CDR3 totals 15 residues. CDR1 and CDR2 (germline): LGHNA, YNFKEQ.

This CDR3 is CASSLEGYYEQYF. Here the CDR3 DNA reads TGCGCCAGCAGCCTAGAGGGTTACTACGAGCAGTACTTC. This chain connects TRBV4-1 to TRBJ2-7; possibly TRBD2 for D (5 bases). The V gene lost 4 bases and the J gene lost 3 bases, with 10 bases spanning the gap. The CDR3 length is 13 residues. Germline CDR1 and CDR2: MGHRA and YSYEKL.

V gene TRBV6-5 combines with J gene TRBJ2-1; the D gene is possibly TRBD1 (6 bases). The V gene's germline CDR1 is MNHEY and CDR2 SVGAGI. Trimming pared 0 bases from V and 9 bases from J, leaving 12 bases between. This CDR3 comprises 14 residues. CDR3: CASSYSRGMGEQFF. Here the CDR3 DNA reads TGTGCCAGCAGTTACTCGAGGGGGATGGGTGAGCAGTTCTTC.

As concerns this clone: In the same sample, other DNA sequences code for this CDR3. The DNA for the CDR3 is TGTGCCAGCTCACCACCGGGACAGGGGATCTACGAGCAGTACTTC. Its protein product is CASSPPGQGIYEQYF. V is TRBV18 and J is TRBJ2-7, with 10 bases matching TRBD1. This CDR3 has 15 residues. Germline trimming cut 0 bases from V and 3 bases from J; bases unmatched to any gene: 2. CDR1 is KGHSH and CDR2 is LQKENI in the germline V gene.

Concerning this clone itself: Other DNA sequences from this sample encode an identical CDR3 as well. The chain combines TRBV7-3 with TRBJ1-1, with unresolved D. Trimming stripped 1 base from V and 1 base from J, with 4 bases between. The CDR3 is 13 residues long. CDR1 SGHTA and CDR2 FQGTGA come from the germline V gene. The CDR3 DNA follows: TGTGCCAGCAGCTTAAGACAGAACACTGAAGCTTTCTTT. Amino acid sequence: CASSLRQNTEAFF.

The chain links TRBV10-1 to TRBJ2-1, with TRBD2 matching 7 bases. The CDR3 spans 13 residues. The germline V gene has CDR1 WNHNN and CDR2 SYGVQD (reference sequence). The CDR3 sequence is CAASTAGVDEQFF. Here the CDR3 DNA reads TGCGCTGCCTCCACTGCGGGAGTGGATGAGCAGTTCTTC.

The chain uses TRBV6-1 and TRBJ2-2; D gene uncertain. V lost 6 bases and J 1 base, leaving 9 bases between the germline ends. The CDR3 is 14 amino acids. Germline V gives CDR1 MNHNS, CDR2 SASEGT. The CDR3 DNA reads TGTGCCAGCAGCATCCAACTGAACACCGGGGAGCTGTTTTTT. Translated: CASSIQLNTGELFF.

V usage is TRBV5-1 and J usage is TRBJ1-3; 7 bases are shared with TRBD1. The V and J ends lost 4 bases and 6 bases, in that order; junction bases with no gene match: 7. Per the germline V gene, CDR1 is SGHRS and CDR2 is YFSETQ. This CDR3 has 14 amino acids. The CDR3 spells CASSDRQGQNTIYF. The CDR3 DNA is TGCGCCAGCAGCGACCGACAGGGTCAAAACACCATATATTTT.

The genes are TRBV12-5 and TRBJ2-5; unclear D gene. Germline V gives CDR1 LGHNT, CDR2 FRNRAP. The V gene lost 1 base and the J gene lost 2 bases, with 8 bases spanning the gap. The CDR3 is 14 residues long. CDR3 residues: CASGLGGEQETQYF. The CDR3 nucleotides read TGTGCTAGTGGTTTGGGAGGCGAACAAGAGACCCAGTACTTC.

This chain connects TRBV6-6 to TRBJ2-2; D gene ambiguous. Germline V lookup: CDR1 MNHNY, CDR2 SVGAGI (reference sequence). There are 12 residues in the CDR3. V lost 2 bases and J lost 6, with 4 bases in between. In DNA form, the CDR3 reads TGTGCCAGCAGTTACCCCCCCGGGGAGCTGTTTTTT. It is translated as CASSYPPGELFF.

This rearrangement joins TRBV19 to TRBJ1-4; a weak D match, TRBD1 (5 bases). CDR1 and CDR2 from the germline V gene are LNHDA and SQIVND (reference sequence). V gave up 6 bases and J gave up 4 bases, with 18 bases separating them. CDR3 length: 16 amino acids. For the CDR3, the DNA is TGTGCCAGTAGCCCATCAAGGTGGGGGAGTAATGAAAAACTGTTTTTT. Translation gives CASSPSRWGSNEKLFF.

The V gene is TRBV29-1, the J gene TRBJ2-1, with TRBD2 identical over 9 bases. V shed 4 bases and J 2 bases; nucleotides not matched to a gene: 6. The CDR3 sequence is 15 residues long. Germline values: CDR1 SQVTM, CDR2 ANQGSEA. The CDR3 DNA follows: TGCAGCGTTGGGGTTAGCGGGAGTCCCTACAATGAGCAGTTCTTC. Translating it yields CSVGVSGSPYNEQFF.

The V and J genes are TRBV28 and TRBJ1-1, with D hard to call. V lost 2 bases and J lost 8, with 9 bases in between. Germline V gene data show CDR1 as MDHEN and CDR2 as SYDVKM. There are 12 residues in the CDR3. In nucleotides, the CDR3 is TGTGCCAGCAGTTTAGCGGAGGCGGAAGCTTTCTTT. It specifies CASSLAEAEAFF.

The rearrangement joins TRBV28 to TRBJ1-5, with 12 bases that match TRBD1. Germline CDR1 is MDHEN and CDR2 is SYDVKM. This CDR3 has 16 residues. J gave up 5 bases and V 2 bases, and 4 bases lay outside the gene matches. The CDR3 nucleotides read TGTGCCAGCAGTTTAATGGGGACAGGGGGCTATCAGCCCCAGCATTTT. Its protein is CASSLMGTGGYQPQHF.

V is TRBV2 and J is TRBJ2-6; tentative D call: TRBD1 (7 bases). This CDR3 has 15 residues. Trimming removed 7 bases from V and 1 base from J, with 11 bases in between. CDR1 SNHLY and CDR2 FYNNEI come from the germline V gene. This chain's CDR3 is CASTPGGSGANVLTF. Written as DNA, the CDR3 is TGTGCCAGCACCCCAGGGGGGTCTGGGGCCAACGTCCTGACTTTC.

The rearrangement joins TRBV7-6 to TRBJ2-7, with 13 bases that match TRBD2. CDR1 and CDR2 from the germline V gene are SGHVS and FNYEAQ. V lost 5 bases to trimming and J lost 12 bases; unmatched junction nucleotides: 10. The CDR3 loop spans 14 amino acids. The CDR3 loop reads CASSPTTSGRTAYF. The CDR3 DNA sequence: TGTGCCAGCAGCCCAACGACTAGCGGGAGGACCGCGTACTTC.

The chain couples TRBV7-2 to TRBJ2-7, with D perhaps TRBD1 (6 bases). Trimming cost V 1 base and J 3 bases, with 13 bases left between them. From germline, CDR1 is SGHTA and CDR2 FQGNSA. The length of the CDR3 is 15 residues. The DNA for the CDR3 is TGTGCCAGCAGCTTAGACCATTCCAGGGGCTACGAGCAGTACTTC. Translating it yields CASSLDHSRGYEQYF.

The chain carries TRBV5-4 and TRBJ2-7, with 10 nucleotides matching TRBD2. Trimming at V came to 4 bases and at J to 7 bases, leaving 2 bases not matched to a gene. CDR1 and CDR2 from the germline V gene are SGHNT and YYREEE (reference sequence). This CDR3 is built from 12 residues. In DNA form, the CDR3 reads TGTGCCAGCAGCGGGGGACTAGCGGAGCAGTACTTC. Protein: CASSGGLAEQYF.

A single count supports this clone. Other DNA sequences from this sample encode an identical CDR3 as well. This rearrangement joins TRBV5-1 to TRBJ2-3; TRBD2 matches at 7 bases. Germline CDR1 is SGHRS and CDR2 is YFSETQ. The CDR3 has 14 amino acids. V was clipped by 3 bases and J by 1 base; unmatched bases: 2. The CDR3 region has the DNA TGCGCCAGCAGCTATAGCGGGCGCACAGATACGCAGTATTTT. Amino acids: CASSYSGRTDTQYF.

V gene TRBV7-9 combines with J gene TRBJ1-1; D is undetermined. The V end was cut by 10 bases, the J end by 10 bases, with 19 bases between. The germline gives CDR1 SEHNR, CDR2 FQNEAQ (reference sequence). The CDR3 runs to 12 residues. CDR3 residues: CATEGVSGRAFF. The CDR3 coding sequence is TGTGCCACGGAGGGTGTCTCCGGACGAGCTTTCTTT.

In DNA, the CDR3 is TGTGCCAGCAGCTTAATACTAGCGGGAGCTTCATTCAGCACAGATACGCAGTATTTT. It translates to CASSLILAGASFSTDTQYF. The gene calls are TRBV11-2 and TRBJ2-3; TRBD2 matches 11 bases. This CDR3 has 19 residues. In germline, CDR1 is SGHAT, CDR2 FQNNGV. V lost 2 bases and J lost 0; bases outside the gene matches: 10.

The DNA for the CDR3 is TGTGCCGCAACAGGGGAGGAGAACCAAGAGACCCAGTACTTC. As protein: CAATGEENQETQYF. The chain combines TRBV10-3 with TRBJ2-5; possible D gene TRBD1, 7 bases. The CDR3 is made up of 14 amino acids. V lost 11 bases and J lost 0, with 16 bases in between. Germline values: CDR1 ENHRY, CDR2 SYGVKD.

The V gene is TRBV6-6, the J gene TRBJ1-1; D perhaps matches TRBD1 (6 bases). CDR3 length: 15 residues. The germline gives CDR1 MNHNY, CDR2 SVGAGI (reference sequence). The V and J ends lost 4 bases and 1 base respectively, with 13 bases between them. The CDR3 spells CASSLTRTENTEAFF. The DNA of the CDR3 is TGTGCCAGCAGTTTAACTCGGACAGAGAACACTGAAGCTTTCTTT.

The rearrangement uses TRBV5-6 and TRBJ2-2; 10 nucleotides agree with TRBD2. The trim removed 0 bases at V and 3 bases at J, leaving 2 bases unmatched. The CDR3 loop spans 16 amino acids. Germline assignment: CDR1 SGHDT and CDR2 YYEEEE. The CDR3 spells CASSLEREGYTGELFF. CDR3 coding DNA: TGTGCCAGCAGCTTGGAGCGGGAGGGATACACCGGGGAGCTGTTTTTT.